Included here is one T cell receptor beta chain sequence, with context. The record originates from a study of blood T cell repertoires in COVID-19. Across the whole study: Both acute and convalescent COVID-19 samples were obtained from the United States, Italy and Spain. PBMCs, B-cell-depleted T cells, or T cells provided the cDNA or gDNA that made up the material.

How the authors handled the data: Amplification with reference gene primers provided the estimates of nucleated cell counts. Method: immunoSEQ multiplex PCR; TCRdb's copy keeps in-frame clones and lacks some. For V, J and clone size, that table is used; D and trimming come from the DNA. The sample gives roughly 250,000 clones, 87% of which show up once; approximately 7.9% is in the top ten. V lost 5 bases and J 4 bases, leaving 25 bases between the germline ends. The CDR3 is 18 residues long. In germline, CDR1 is MGHDK, CDR2 SYGVNS. The sequencing input was peripheral blood. The clonotype comes from a man aged 55 to 69 who had recovered from COVID-19. The V call is TRBV25-1, the J call TRBJ2-3, with D maybe TRBD2 (7 bases). In nucleotides, the CDR3 is TGTGCCAGCAGTCTTCGCTCCCGGGGGCGGGGAGGGGCAGATACGCAGTATTTT. Translating gives CASSLRSRGRGGADTQYF.